A single sample gave rise to the 31 T cell receptor beta chains below, sequenced in a study of blood T cell repertoires in COVID-19. Measured with immunoSEQ multiplex PCR; TCRdb has only the in-frame clones, and not every one. Of some 290,000 clones detected, roughly nine tenths appear once; the ten largest clones hold around 12%. Source material: peripheral blood. These receptors originate from a woman aged 30 to 39 with COVID-19, enrolled during active disease.

This chain joins TRBV7-9 and TRBJ1-6; 8 bases line up with TRBD1. Germline CDR1 SEHNR, CDR2 FQNEAQ (reference sequence). V dropped 5 bases and J dropped 3; count of bases not matched to a gene: 3. The CDR3 contains 15 residues. The CDR3 DNA reads as TGTGCCAGCAGCACCGGACAGGGCTATAATTCACCCCTCCACTTT. It encodes CASSTGQGYNSPLHF. The full variable domain, in which reference TRBV7-9 and TRBJ1-6 provide the parts outside the CDR3, is DTGVSQNPRHKITKRGQNVTFRCDPISEHNRLYWYRQTLGQGPEFLTYFQNEAQLEKSRLLSDRFSAERPKGSFSTLEIQRTEQGDSAMYLCASSTGQGYNSPLHFGNGTRLTVT.

The CDR3 loop is CAWSVFLQTHGYTF. The DNA for the CDR3 is TGTGCCTGGAGTGTTTTTTTACAGACCCATGGCTACACCTTC. V is TRBV30 and J is TRBJ1-2; D is uncertain. This CDR3 contains 14 residues. Germline V gene data show CDR1 as GTSNPN and CDR2 as SVGIG (reference sequence). V was trimmed by 0 bases and J by 6 bases, leaving 14 bases between them.

In its sample, this clone was seen a few times. V is TRBV3-1 (or the pseudogene TRBV3-2) and J is TRBJ1-1, with D perhaps matching TRBD1 (6 bases). Per germline, CDR1 LGHDT and CDR2 YNNKEL (reference sequence). The CDR3 runs 14 residues. Trimming removed 3 bases from V and 8 bases from J, with 16 bases in between. In DNA, the CDR3 is TGTGCCAGCAGCCACCGGGGGGCTAACGGAGAAGCTTTCTTT. As protein: CASSHRGANGEAFF.

With respect to this clone: A junction boundary mismatches the germline segment, possibly from a read error. The J gene is TRBJ1-4, the V gene TRBV30; TRBD1 matches 10 bases. This CDR3 has 11 amino acids. The V gene's germline CDR1 is GTSNPN and CDR2 SVGIG (reference sequence). CDR3 loop: CAWSAGTGVTF. The CDR3 DNA follows: TGTGCCTGGAGTGCCGGGACAGGGGTTACATTC.

This rearrangement joins TRBV19 to TRBJ1-6; D is undetermined. Trimming cost V 4 bases and J 7 bases, with 14 bases left between them. In germline, CDR1 is LNHDA, CDR2 SQIVND (reference sequence). This CDR3 is 15 amino acids long. CDR3 DNA sequence: TGTGCCAGTAGTAGGGGAGACTTACACAATTCACCCCTCCACTTT. Translated, it gives CASSRGDLHNSPLHF.

This chain links TRBV6-5 with TRBJ1-5; 8 nucleotides line up with TRBD1. Unmatched junction bases numbered 3, after V lost 2 bases and J lost 6 bases. This CDR3 is 14 amino acids long. Germline CDR1 and CDR2: MNHEY and SVGAGI. Here the CDR3 reads CASSYTGGGQPQHF. In nucleotides, the CDR3 is TGTGCCAGCAGTTACACAGGGGGGGGTCAGCCCCAGCATTTT.

The CDR3 spells CASTGDGSFAGAFF. Written as DNA, the CDR3 is TGTGCCAGCACGGGGGACGGAAGTTTTGCGGGAGCTTTCTTT. The chain employs TRBV2 and TRBJ1-1; a weak D match, TRBD1 (5 bases). There are 14 residues in the CDR3. Looked up from germline, CDR1 is SNHLY and CDR2 is FYNNEI. V lost 7 bases, J lost 10 bases, and 22 bases lay in between.

V is TRBV7-8 and J is TRBJ1-2, with D tentatively TRBD1 (5 bases). With 3 bases removed from V and 0 bases from J, the gap between germline ends came to 26 bases. Germline CDR1 SGHVS, CDR2 FQNEAQ. CDR3 length equals 20 residues. The CDR3 bases are TGTGCCAGCAGCTTCAACACTCACACGGGGGGTCCAATTCCTAACTATGGCTACACCTTC. Amino acids: CASSFNTHTGGPIPNYGYTF.

The chain's CDR3 is CASTLESHSSTDTQYF. DNA of the CDR3: TGTGCCAGCACCCTAGAAAGTCACTCTAGCACAGATACGCAGTATTTT. The chain has TRBV28 and TRBJ2-3, with D unclear. This CDR3 spans 16 amino acids. From germline, CDR1 is MDHEN and CDR2 SYDVKM. The V and J ends lost 7 bases and 0 bases respectively, with 17 bases between them.

The rearrangement uses TRBV15 and TRBJ2-2; TRBD2 is a possible D gene (7 bases). Germline V gene lookup returns CDR1 LNHNV and CDR2 YYDKDF (reference sequence). This CDR3 has 19 amino acids. V was trimmed by 0 bases and J by 4 bases, leaving 21 bases between them. The CDR3 DNA follows: TGTGCCACCAGCAGAGATGAACCGGCTTTGCGGGGGCGCACCGGGGAGCTGTTTTTT. Protein product: CATSRDEPALRGRTGELFF.

The rearrangement joins TRBV5-5 to TRBJ1-6; TRBD1 matches 8 bases. The CDR3 sequence is 18 residues long. Germline V gene data show CDR1 as SGHKS and CDR2 as YYEKEE (reference sequence). J lost 6 bases, V lost 0 bases, and 11 bases had no gene match. DNA of the CDR3: TGTGCCAGCAGCTTGGCCCGTGGCGGGACAGGCTTTAATTCACCCCTCCACTTT. This sequence encodes CASSLARGGTGFNSPLHF.

J is TRBJ2-2 and V is TRBV23-1; D is unresolved. TRBV23-1 is an ORF, with its function uncertain. The ends were cut back, 8 bases at V and 0 bases at J, with 13 bases in the middle. The CDR3 is 15 residues long. The CDR3 reads CASPFRLANTGELFF. The CDR3 region has the DNA TGCGCCAGCCCGTTCCGGTTAGCGAACACCGGGGAGCTGTTTTTT.

The CDR3 spells CATTGLAGVADTQYF. The DNA of the CDR3 is TGTGCCACCACGGGACTAGCGGGGGTCGCAGATACGCAGTATTTT. The chain couples TRBV6-5 to TRBJ2-3, with TRBD2 matching over 14 bases. The V gene's germline CDR1 is MNHEY and CDR2 SVGAGI. The CDR3 has 15 residues. V dropped 10 bases and J dropped 4; count of bases not matched to a gene: 7.

The gene calls are TRBV10-2 and TRBJ2-7, with D maybe TRBD1 (5 bases). Germline V gives CDR1 WSHSY, CDR2 SAAADI. Trimming removed 5 bases from V and 3 bases from J, with 8 bases in between. The CDR3 runs 12 residues. The CDR3 protein is CASSSQGYEQYF. The CDR3 DNA reads TGCGCCAGCAGTTCTCAGGGCTACGAGCAGTACTTC.

In its sample, this clone was seen a few times. The genes are TRBV2 and TRBJ2-5, with D maybe TRBD2 (5 bases). Germline V gives CDR1 SNHLY, CDR2 FYNNEI. The CDR3 runs to 13 residues. V was pared by 6 bases and J by 8 bases, with 16 bases between. The CDR3 protein is CASRLDPGGTQYF. Written as DNA, the CDR3 is TGTGCCAGCAGACTCGATCCCGGAGGCACCCAGTACTTC. The full variable domain, rest sourced from reference TRBV2 and TRBJ2-5, is EPEVTQTPSHQVTQMGQEVILRCVPISNHLYFYWYRQILGQKVEFLVSFYNNEISEKSEIFDDQFSVERPDGSNFTLKIRSTKLEDSAMYFCASRLDPGGTQYFGPGTRLLVL.

This chain connects TRBV11-3 to TRBJ2-1, with D maybe TRBD2 (7 bases). Germline values: CDR1 SGHNT, CDR2 YENEEA. V lost 1 base and J 4 bases, leaving 11 bases between the germline ends. CDR3 length: 15 residues. This CDR3 reads CASSLVSGTYNEQFF. Written as DNA, the CDR3 is TGTGCCAGCAGCTTAGTGAGCGGGACATACAATGAGCAGTTCTTC.

In this sample, this clone turned up once. Written as DNA, the CDR3 is TGCGCCAGCAGCTTGGTGCAGGGGGCAAGTGAAAAACTGTTTTTT. It yields the protein CASSLVQGASEKLFF. The J gene is TRBJ1-4, the V gene TRBV5-1, with 8 bases lining up with TRBD1. This CDR3 is built from 15 residues. V lost 0 bases to trimming and J lost 7 bases; unmatched junction nucleotides: 5. CDR1 and CDR2 (germline): SGHRS, YFSETQ.

This chain uses TRBV5-1 with TRBJ1-4, with 8 bases identical to TRBD1. Per the germline V gene, CDR1 is SGHRS and CDR2 is YFSETQ. This CDR3 contains 14 residues. Trimming at V came to 4 bases and at J to 8 bases, leaving 7 bases not matched to a gene. The CDR3 nucleotides are TGCGCCAGCAGCAACCTGGACAGGGCAGAAAAACTGTTTTTT. Its translation: CASSNLDRAEKLFF. Supplemented by reference TRBV5-1 and TRBJ1-4, the full variable domain reads KAGVTQTPRYLIKTRGQQVTLSCSPISGHRSVSWYQQTPGQGLQFLFEYFSETQRNKGNFPGRFSGRQFSNSRSEMNVSTLELGDSALYLCASSNLDRAEKLFFGSGTQLSVL.

The chain couples TRBV19 to TRBJ2-5, with D unresolved. The V and J ends lost 0 bases and 2 bases respectively, with 10 bases between them. CDR1 is LNHDA, CDR2 SQIVND, per germline (reference sequence). The CDR3 runs to 15 residues. CDR3: CASSIDPTVQETQYF. CDR3 in DNA: TGTGCCAGTAGTATAGATCCCACAGTTCAAGAGACCCAGTACTTC.

Concerning this clone: At one of its ends the junction is not consistent with the germline gene, which may arise from a read error. This sequence joins TRBV5-8 and TRBJ1-1; D remains ambiguous. Germline assignment: CDR1 SGHTS and CDR2 YDEGEE. The CDR3 sequence is 15 residues long. The chain's CDR3 is CASSLAMTENAEAFF. Here the CDR3 DNA reads TGTGCCAGCAGCTTGGCCATGACGGAGAACGCTGAAGCTTTCTTT. Drawing the rest from reference TRBV5-8 and TRBJ1-1, the complete variable domain is EAGVTQSPTHLIKTRGQQATLRCSPISGHTSVYWYQQALGLGLQFLLWYDEGEERNRGNFPPRFSGRQFPNYSSELNVNALELEDSALYLCASSLAMTENAEAFFGQGTRLTVV.

V usage is TRBV30 and J usage is TRBJ1-5; D is possibly TRBD1 (6 bases). V lost 3 bases, J lost 2 bases, and 14 bases lay in between. Germline V gene sequence: CDR1 GTSNPN, CDR2 SVGIG (reference sequence). This CDR3 contains 15 residues. CDR3 loop: CAWSNGGPGNQPQHF. In DNA, the CDR3 is TGTGCCTGGAGCAACGGGGGGCCCGGCAATCAGCCCCAGCATTTT.

The chain employs TRBV5-5 and TRBJ1-4; the D is unclear. V was pared by 0 bases and J by 3 bases, with 3 bases between. Germline values: CDR1 SGHKS, CDR2 YYEKEE (reference sequence). This CDR3 is built from 13 residues. Here the CDR3 DNA reads TGTGCCAGCAGCTTGGCTTCTAATGAAAAACTGTTTTTT. Translating it yields CASSLASNEKLFF.

The chain uses TRBV28 and TRBJ2-7; a possible D gene is TRBD1 (6 bases). Trimming took off 4 bases at V and 5 bases at J, with 12 bases between the two ends. The germline V gene encodes CDR1 MDHEN and CDR2 SYDVKM. This CDR3 region has 13 residues. In nucleotides, the CDR3 is TGTGCCAGCAGTTACAGGGACGTCAACGAGCAGTACTTC. This encodes CASSYRDVNEQYF.

This chain uses TRBV19 with TRBJ2-6; the D is unclear. The CDR3 covers 14 residues. Germline assignment: CDR1 LNHDA and CDR2 SQIVND (reference sequence). Trimming pared 3 bases from V and 1 base from J, leaving 4 bases between. CDR3 DNA: TGTGCCAGTAGTATCCTATCTGGGGCCAACGTCCTGACTTTC. This encodes CASSILSGANVLTF.

This clone was seen only once. The V call is TRBV19, the J call TRBJ1-5; 7 bases are shared with TRBD1. The germline gives CDR1 LNHDA, CDR2 SQIVND (reference sequence). The CDR3 is 18 amino acids. The V gene end was trimmed by 5 bases and the J gene end by 2 bases; junction bases not matched to a gene: 15. The chain's CDR3 is CASSLAGTASLGNQPQHF. The CDR3 nucleotides read TGTGCCAGTAGTCTAGCCGGGACAGCCTCTTTGGGCAATCAGCCCCAGCATTTT.

CDR3 nucleotides: TGTGCCAGCAGTAGGGGACAGAACACTGAAGCTTTCTTT. Protein sequence: CASSRGQNTEAFF. The chain is built from TRBV12-3 or TRBV12-4 and TRBJ1-1; TRBD1 might be the D (6 bases). This CDR3 is built from 13 residues. Trimming took off 5 bases at V and 1 base at J, with 8 bases between the two ends.

The chain has TRBV29-1 and TRBJ1-5; 7 bases are shared with TRBD1. The CDR3 sequence is 14 residues long. Trimming at V came to 4 bases and at J to 3 bases, leaving 6 bases not matched to a gene. Germline V CDR1 and CDR2: SQVTM, ANQGSEA. The CDR3 coding sequence is TGCAGCGTTGCAGGAGACAGGGACAATCAGCCCCAGCATTTT. Amino acid sequence: CSVAGDRDNQPQHF. The variable domain in full, with the rest retrieved from reference TRBV29-1 and TRBJ1-5, is SAVISQKPSRDICQRGTSLTIQCQVDSQVTMMFWYRQQPGQSLTLIATANQGSEATYESGFVIDKFPISRPNLTFSTLTVSNMSPEDSSIYLCSVAGDRDNQPQHFGDGTRLSIL.

CDR3 nucleotide sequence: TGTGCCAGCAGGATAACAGGGCTGGGTTCACCCCTCCACTTT. Translated: CASRITGLGSPLHF. V gene TRBV6-5 combines with J gene TRBJ1-6, with a tentative D call TRBD1 (6 bases). The length of the CDR3 is 14 residues. Germline CDR1 is MNHEY and CDR2 is SVGAGI. With 6 bases removed from V and 9 bases from J, the gap between germline ends came to 15 bases.

The rearrangement uses TRBV27 and TRBJ2-1; 8 bases are a match to TRBD2. Trimming cost V 8 bases and J 7 bases; bases outside gene matches: 13. Germline V gene data show CDR1 as MNHEY and CDR2 as SMNVEV (reference sequence). The CDR3 has 15 amino acids. The CDR3 sequence: CASLAGPLGANEQFF. The CDR3 nucleotides read TGTGCCAGCTTAGCGGGGCCTCTGGGGGCAAATGAGCAGTTCTTC.

The rearrangement links TRBV9 to TRBJ1-3, with D perhaps TRBD1 (6 bases). The V end lost 4 bases, the J end lost 4 bases, and 15 bases lay between the germline ends. The CDR3 is 15 amino acids. Germline V gives CDR1 SGDLS, CDR2 YYNGEE. CDR3 nucleotides: TGTGCCAGCAGCTGGGGGCCAAAACCCGGAAACACCATATATTTT. Its translation: CASSWGPKPGNTIYF.

This clone was picked up a small number of times. The gene calls are TRBV19 and TRBJ1-4, with D unresolved. The CDR3 totals 13 residues. V lost 8 bases and J 8 bases, leaving 15 bases between the germline ends. CDR1 is LNHDA, CDR2 SQIVND, per germline (reference sequence). The CDR3 is CASSPSNREKLFF. The DNA of the CDR3 is TGTGCCAGTTCCCCAAGCAATAGAGAAAAACTGTTTTTT.